One sample yielded the 29 T cell receptor beta chains listed below, sequenced in a study of blood T cell repertoires in COVID-19. The protocol was immunoSEQ multiplex PCR, while the TCRdb copy is restricted to in-frame clones and leaves out a portion. Among about 320,000 clones, roughly 85% were seen once, and the ten largest hold 1.5% to 2%. Sequencing input: PBMCs or T cells enriched from blood (not recorded which). Receptor source: a woman aged 25 to 39 who had been exposed to COVID-19.

Note on this clone: One junction end does not reproduce the germline sequence, and a read error may be involved. The gene calls are TRBV27 and TRBJ2-7; D gene ambiguous. The CDR3 sequence is 14 residues long. CDR1 and CDR2 from the germline V gene are MNHEY and SMNVEV (reference sequence). CDR3 DNA sequence: TGTGCCAGCAGTTTATCAGGTAGCCCCTACGGGCAGTACTTC. This codes for CASSLSGSPYGQYF.

V usage is TRBV4-2 and J usage is TRBJ1-4; D not resolved. The CDR3 runs 16 residues. V lost 2 bases and J 5 bases, leaving 15 bases between the germline ends. Germline V gene lookup returns CDR1 LGHNA and CDR2 YNFKEQ. The DNA of the CDR3 is TGTGCCAGCAGCCAAATAGTCGCCGGAGAGAATGAAAAACTGTTTTTT. It specifies CASSQIVAGENEKLFF.

This clone was seen once. The gene calls are TRBV29-1 and TRBJ1-1; tentatively, D is TRBD1 (6 bases). V was clipped by 4 bases and J by 0 bases, with 12 bases between them. The CDR3 length is 14 residues. Per germline, CDR1 SQVTM and CDR2 ANQGSEA. CDR3 DNA: TGCAGCGTTGGAAAGGACAGAATGAACACTGAAGCTTTCTTT. Protein: CSVGKDRMNTEAFF.

This CDR3 is CASSELGQGNTEAFF. CDR3 sequence (DNA): TGTGCCAGCAGTGAATTGGGACAAGGAAACACTGAAGCTTTCTTT. The chain recombines TRBV2 with TRBJ1-1; D may be TRBD1 (6 bases). The CDR3 totals 15 residues. The germline V and J ends were trimmed by 2 bases and 2 bases, with 12 bases remaining between them. CDR1 and CDR2 from the germline V gene are SNHLY and FYNNEI.

The chain recombines TRBV9 with TRBJ2-7; D might be TRBD2 (5 bases). The CDR3 has 13 amino acids. Germline CDR1 is SGDLS and CDR2 is YYNGEE. V lost 0 bases to trimming and J lost 2 bases, with 6 bases between them. The CDR3 DNA sequence: TGTGCCAGCAGCGTAGATAGCGCCTACGAGCAGTACTTC. It specifies CASSVDSAYEQYF.

The rearrangement joins TRBV6-1 to TRBJ1-1; a weak D match, TRBD1 (6 bases). Trimming removed 3 bases from V and 7 bases from J, with 12 bases in between. The CDR3 totals 13 residues. Germline V gene data show CDR1 as MNHNS and CDR2 as SASEGT. As DNA, the CDR3 is TGTGCCAGCAGTGAGATACAGGGAAATGAAGCTTTCTTT. This encodes CASSEIQGNEAFF.

The chain carries TRBV5-4 and TRBJ2-7, with TRBD2 matching over 13 bases. The V and J ends lost 0 bases and 3 bases, in that order; junction bases with no gene match: 9. Germline CDR1 and CDR2: SGHNT and YYREEE (reference sequence). The CDR3 covers 18 residues. In DNA, the CDR3 is TGTGCCAGCAGCTTGGGAGGACTAGCGGGGGAAGGGGGCTACGAGCAGTACTTC. Protein: CASSLGGLAGEGGYEQYF. The full variable domain, its missing parts supplied by reference TRBV5-4 and TRBJ2-7, is ETGVTQSPTHLIKTRGQQVTLRCSSQSGHNTVSWYQQALGQGPQFIFQYYREEENGRGNFPPRFSGLQFPNYSSELNVNALELDDSALYLCASSLGGLAGEGGYEQYFGPGTRLTVT.

The chain recombines TRBV7-9 with TRBJ2-3; D unresolved. The V end was cut by 2 bases, the J end by 7 bases, with 10 bases between. This CDR3 spans 13 amino acids. Germline CDR1 SEHNR, CDR2 FQNEAQ (reference sequence). CDR3 amino acids: CASSLIEENTQYF. CDR3 DNA: TGTGCCAGCAGCTTAATCGAGGAAAATACGCAGTATTTT.

The chain combines TRBV7-8 with TRBJ1-5; 7 bases match TRBD1. Germline trimming cut 2 bases from V and 0 bases from J; bases unmatched to any gene: 7. The germline V gene encodes CDR1 SGHVS and CDR2 FQNEAQ. The length of the CDR3 is 17 residues. As DNA, the CDR3 is TGTGCCAGCAGCTTATCCCAGGGGGACGTTAGCAATCAGCCCCAGCATTTT. Encoded protein: CASSLSQGDVSNQPQHF.

The chain uses TRBV28 and TRBJ2-7, with TRBD1 as a possible D gene (5 bases). V dropped 5 bases and J dropped 2 bases, with 13 bases sitting between them. Germline values: CDR1 MDHEN, CDR2 SYDVKM. The CDR3 spans 14 residues. The CDR3 sequence is CASSPSTEAYEQYF. The CDR3 nucleotides are TGTGCCAGCAGTCCGTCGACAGAAGCCTACGAGCAGTACTTC.

The chain is built from TRBV19 and TRBJ2-1; the match to TRBD2 covers 7 bases. CDR1 LNHDA and CDR2 SQIVND come from the germline V gene (reference sequence). The CDR3 contains 18 residues. V was clipped by 3 bases and J by 0 bases; unmatched bases: 11. The CDR3, as DNA: TGTGCCAGTAGTATTCAAATGGGGGGGATATCCTCCTACAATGAGCAGTTCTTC. Its translation is CASSIQMGGISSYNEQFF.

The genes are TRBV28 and TRBJ1-5; TRBD1 aligns across 7 bases. Germline V gene lookup returns CDR1 MDHEN and CDR2 SYDVKM. CDR3 length: 14 amino acids. V shed 3 bases, J shed 4 bases, and the junction held 3 bases outside the gene matches. The DNA for the CDR3 is TGTGCCAGCAGTTTTGGGGACAGTAATCAGCCCCAGCATTTT. Residues: CASSFGDSNQPQHF.

This clone was picked up one time. DNA for the CDR3: TGTGCCGCCAGCGGCCGAGGGGGGGAAGAGACCCAGTACTTC. This sequence encodes CAASGRGGEETQYF. V usage is TRBV2 and J usage is TRBJ2-5; TRBD2 is a possible D gene (7 bases). CDR3 length: 14 residues. Trimming took 11 bases from V and 3 from J, leaving 19 bases between them. Germline assignment: CDR1 SNHLY and CDR2 FYNNEI.

The rearrangement joins TRBV7-8 to TRBJ1-2, with 9 bases identical to TRBD1. The CDR3 runs to 16 residues. The V gene end was trimmed by 5 bases and the J gene end by 8 bases; junction bases not matched to a gene: 15. Germline V gives CDR1 SGHVS, CDR2 FQNEAQ. CDR3 in DNA: TGTGCCAGCAGCGGGCGGGACAGGGAAAAATCTTACGGCTACACCTTC. Amino acid sequence: CASSGRDREKSYGYTF. Together with reference TRBV7-8 and TRBJ1-2, the CDR3 gives the full variable domain: GAGVSQSPRYKVAKRGQDVALRCDPISGHVSLFWYQQALGQGPEFLTYFQNEAQLDKSGLPSDRFFAERPEGSVSTLKIQRTQQEDSAVYLCASSGRDREKSYGYTFGSGTRLTVV.

This sequence joins TRBV6-5 and TRBJ2-5; 8 nucleotides match TRBD1. The CDR3 extends over 14 amino acids. V dropped 6 bases and J dropped 2; count of bases not matched to a gene: 5. CDR1 is MNHEY and CDR2 is SVGAGI in the germline V gene. This chain's CDR3 is CASRDRGGQETQYF. The DNA for the CDR3 is TGTGCCAGCAGAGACAGGGGAGGTCAAGAGACCCAGTACTTC.

The genes are TRBV4-1 and TRBJ1-3, with a weak D call TRBD1 (5 bases). The CDR3 is made up of 16 amino acids. V lost 1 base and J 1 base, leaving 11 bases between the germline ends. In germline, CDR1 is MGHRA, CDR2 YSYEKL. CDR3 DNA sequence: TGCGCCAGCAGCCAAGTATTAGGGGCATCTGGAAACACCATATATTTT. This codes for CASSQVLGASGNTIYF.

Only one count was recorded for this clone. V usage is TRBV7-8 and J usage is TRBJ2-5; D gene ambiguous. Per germline, CDR1 SGHVS and CDR2 FQNEAQ. The CDR3 is 12 residues long. Trimming took 1 base from V and 5 from J, leaving 5 bases between them. CDR3 amino acids: CASSLDGETQYF. CDR3 DNA: TGTGCCAGCAGCTTAGATGGCGAGACCCAGTACTTC.

The gene calls are TRBV11-2 and TRBJ2-5; 7 nucleotides align to TRBD2. The V gene's germline CDR1 is SGHAT and CDR2 FQNNGV. The CDR3 extends over 16 amino acids. V gave up 3 bases and J gave up 4 bases; unmatched junction bases: 11. Here the CDR3 DNA reads TGTGCCAGCAGCTTCCGCGGACTAGGCGGCCGAGAGACCCAGTACTTC. Its protein is CASSFRGLGGRETQYF.

CDR3 nucleotides: TGTGCCAGCAGCGTTGAGTGGAACACTGAAGCTTTCTTT. Translation: CASSVEWNTEAFF. This chain joins TRBV9 and TRBJ1-1; D remains unclear. The CDR3 covers 13 residues. V dropped 2 bases and J dropped 1 base, with 6 bases sitting between them. Germline values: CDR1 SGDLS, CDR2 YYNGEE.

The chain is built from TRBV9 and TRBJ1-2; D unclear. V lost 3 bases, J lost 6 bases, and 9 bases lay in between. This CDR3 region has 12 residues. Germline assignment: CDR1 SGDLS and CDR2 YYNGEE. The CDR3 DNA reads TGTGCCAGCAGCGCTGGACTCAATGGCTACACCTTC. Amino acid sequence: CASSAGLNGYTF.

V usage is TRBV5-4 and J usage is TRBJ2-7; 8 bases line up with TRBD1. With 0 bases clipped from V and 4 bases from J, the junction kept 9 bases outside the gene matches. CDR1 SGHNT and CDR2 YYREEE come from the germline V gene (reference sequence). The CDR3 sequence is 16 residues long. CDR3 coding DNA: TGTGCCAGCAGCTTGGGGGGGGCGACAGGGGTGTACGAGCAGTACTTC. It yields the protein CASSLGGATGVYEQYF.

The chain has TRBV11-1 and TRBJ1-1; D unresolved. The CDR3 runs 12 residues. Trimming left V 5 bases short and J 6 bases short, with 10 bases between. Germline V gene lookup returns CDR1 SGHAT and CDR2 FQDESV (reference sequence). The CDR3: CASSPQVSEAFF. In nucleotides, the CDR3 is TGTGCCAGCAGCCCTCAGGTCTCTGAAGCTTTCTTT.

The V call is TRBV7-2, the J call TRBJ1-1; tentatively, D is TRBD1 (5 bases). V lost 2 bases to trimming and J lost 1 base, with 8 bases between them. The CDR3 runs 14 residues. Germline lookup yields CDR1 SGHTA and CDR2 FQGNSA. The CDR3 protein is CASSLSGRNTEAFF. CDR3 in DNA: TGTGCCAGCAGCTTATCAGGGCGGAACACTGAAGCTTTCTTT.

The chain carries TRBV28 and TRBJ1-4, with D tentatively TRBD1 (5 bases). Germline V gene data show CDR1 as MDHEN and CDR2 as SYDVKM. The V and J ends lost 2 bases and 14 bases respectively, with 24 bases between them. This CDR3 is 16 amino acids long. CDR3 in DNA: TGTGCCAGCAGTTTAACGGTTCCCCCCACGGGGGTTGGGCTGTTTTTT. This translates into CASSLTVPPTGVGLFF.

This clone was seen just once. The chain employs TRBV7-6 and TRBJ2-1, with 10 bases identical to TRBD1. Germline V CDR1 and CDR2: SGHVS, FNYEAQ. V shed 5 bases and J 5 bases; nucleotides not matched to a gene: 9. The CDR3 sequence is 16 residues long. The CDR3 region has the DNA TGTGCCAGCAGCAAAACCGGGACAGGGGTCCACAATGAGCAGTTCTTC. Translating it yields CASSKTGTGVHNEQFF.

This chain connects TRBV9 to TRBJ1-2; maybe TRBD1 (5 bases). CDR3 length equals 13 residues. V lost 0 bases to trimming and J lost 6 bases, with 9 bases between them. Germline V gives CDR1 SGDLS, CDR2 YYNGEE. The CDR3 sequence: CASSVAQVDGYTF. The CDR3 DNA reads as TGTGCCAGCAGCGTAGCACAGGTGGATGGCTACACCTTC.

This chain links TRBV7-6 with TRBJ2-2; D not resolved. The CDR3 length is 12 residues. Per germline, CDR1 SGHVS and CDR2 FNYEAQ. Trimming took 5 bases from V and 6 from J, leaving 7 bases between them. In DNA, the CDR3 is TGTGCCAGCAGCACACCCTCCGGGGAGCTGTTTTTT. Residues: CASSTPSGELFF.

This sequence joins TRBV7-9 and TRBJ2-3; no clear D gene. Trimming stripped 3 bases from V and 0 bases from J, with 13 bases between. The CDR3 length is 16 residues. CDR1 SEHNR and CDR2 FQNEAQ come from the germline V gene (reference sequence). CDR3: CASSFPPFFSTDTQYF. CDR3 DNA: TGTGCCAGCAGCTTTCCCCCCTTCTTCAGCACAGATACGCAGTATTTT.

The rearrangement links TRBV5-6 to TRBJ1-1, with D hard to call. In germline, CDR1 is SGHDT, CDR2 YYEEEE. Trimming cost V 6 bases and J 2 bases, with 11 bases left between them. The CDR3 is 13 residues long. CDR3 bases: TGTGCCAGCACCCGATTAACAAACACTGAAGCTTTCTTT. Its translation is CASTRLTNTEAFF.